The next 21 T cell receptor beta chains were all read from a single sample in a study of blood T cells in healthy people across ages. Sample-barcoded 5' priming and a J-beta primer mix drove a second PCR of roughly 6 to 12 cycles. MiXCR was run by TCRdb on the 5' RACE reads, yielding one entry per CDR3 protein. The table lists hundreds of thousands of distinct CDR3 sequences, roughly 35% of them singletons. Sequencing was done on a sample of blood. The receptors stem from a man aged 18 to 30 in good health.

Turning to this clonotype: A much larger clone lies a single base off, so this may be a read error. The V call is TRBV12-3 or TRBV12-4, the J call TRBJ2-3; D unresolved. The CDR3 has 11 residues. CDR3: CTSTPSGTQYF. The CDR3 bases are TGTACCAGCACCCCTAGTGGTACGCAGTATTTT.

This clonotype appeared a few times. V usage is TRBV28 and J usage is TRBJ1-1; no firm D call. Germline CDR1 is MDHEN and CDR2 is SYDVKM. Trimming shortened V by 5 bases and J by 5 bases, and 12 bases separated the two germline ends. The CDR3 is 13 amino acids. The CDR3 sequence: CASSISSGTEAFF. CDR3 sequence (DNA): TGTGCCAGCAGTATTTCCTCCGGAACTGAAGCTTTCTTT. The full variable domain, in which reference TRBV28 and TRBJ1-1 provide the parts outside the CDR3, is DVKVTQSSRYLVKRTGEKVFLECVQDMDHENMFWYRQDPGLGLRLIYFSYDVKMKEKGDIPEGYSVSREKKERFSLILESASTNQTSMYLCASSISSGTEAFFGQGTRLTVV.

The J gene is TRBJ2-1, the V gene TRBV19, with 12 bases that match TRBD2. CDR3 length: 16 amino acids. Trimming cost V 4 bases and J 6 bases; bases outside gene matches: 7. From germline, CDR1 is LNHDA and CDR2 SQIVND (reference sequence). This CDR3 is CASSKLAGGPSNEQFF. In nucleotides, the CDR3 is TGTGCCAGTAGTAAGCTAGCGGGGGGGCCGAGCAATGAGCAGTTCTTC. Using reference TRBV19 and TRBJ2-1 for the parts outside the CDR3, the full variable domain is DGGITQSPKYLFRKEGQNVTLSCEQNLNHDAMYWYRQDPGQGLRLIYYSQIVNDFQKGDIAEGYSVSREKKESFPLTVTSAQKNPTAFYLCASSKLAGGPSNEQFFGPGTRLTVL.

This clonotype was found a few times. The rearrangement uses TRBV6-5 and TRBJ1-4; D remains unclear. The V gene's germline CDR1 is MNHEY and CDR2 SVGAGI. V dropped 0 bases and J dropped 4 bases, with 9 bases sitting between them. This CDR3 region has 15 residues. The CDR3 loop is CASSYSAAINEKLFF. CDR3 nucleotide sequence: TGTGCCAGCAGTTACTCGGCAGCCATTAATGAAAAACTGTTTTTT.

The V gene is TRBV5-1, the J gene TRBJ2-1; perhaps TRBD1 as D (5 bases). The germline V gene encodes CDR1 SGHRS and CDR2 YFSETQ. The V end was cut by 3 bases, the J end by 0 bases, with 16 bases between. The CDR3 length is 17 residues. The CDR3 region has the DNA TGCGCCAGCAGCTCGCCCACCGACAGAAGCTCCTACAATGAGCAGTTCTTC. It encodes CASSSPTDRSSYNEQFF.

This clonotype has only a few counts. The rearrangement links TRBV6-5 to TRBJ2-5, with D possibly called TRBD1 or TRBD2 (6 bases each). Germline assignment: CDR1 MNHEY and CDR2 SVGAGI. There are 14 residues in the CDR3. V was shortened by 5 bases and J by 5 bases, with 15 bases between the two germline ends. The CDR3 sequence: CASSDPGAGETQYF. The CDR3 DNA sequence: TGTGCCAGCAGTGATCCAGGGGCGGGGGAGACCCAGTACTTC.

This clonotype was recorded a few times. V and J are TRBV15 and TRBJ2-4, with TRBD1 as a possible D gene (5 bases). The CDR3 contains 15 residues. V gave up 4 bases and J gave up 7 bases, with 17 bases separating them. Germline CDR1 LNHNV, CDR2 YYDKDF (reference sequence). CDR3 sequence (DNA): TGTGCCACCAGCATGGGGCTGGGGCGGCTGAACATTCAGTACTTC. Translated: CATSMGLGRLNIQYF.

This clonotype has a single count. This chain uses TRBV4-1 with TRBJ2-1, with D maybe TRBD1 (5 bases). V was cut by 2 bases and J by 9 bases, with 20 bases left in between. Germline values: CDR1 MGHRA, CDR2 YSYEKL. The CDR3 extends over 16 amino acids. The CDR3 sequence: CASSQLDRLFYGEQFF. The CDR3 region has the DNA TGCGCCAGCAGCCAATTAGACAGACTCTTCTACGGTGAGCAGTTCTTC.

For the CDR3, the DNA is TGTGCCAGCAGCCAAGAGGGGGGGTACGAGCAGTACTTC. Translated: CASSQEGGYEQYF. The rearrangement links TRBV4-2 to TRBJ2-7, with 7 bases identical to TRBD2. Germline CDR1 LGHNA, CDR2 YNFKEQ. The CDR3 is 13 residues long. Trimming cost V 0 bases and J 4 bases; bases outside gene matches: 0.

V usage is TRBV12-5 and J usage is TRBJ2-2; tentative D call: TRBD1 (5 bases). The CDR3 spans 14 residues. Germline V gene lookup returns CDR1 LGHNT and CDR2 FRNRAP. The V end was cut by 6 bases, the J end by 6 bases, with 14 bases between. CDR3 loop: CASGVLPGSGELFF. DNA of the CDR3: TGTGCTAGTGGGGTTCTACCAGGGTCCGGGGAGCTGTTTTTT.

The V gene is TRBV19, the J gene TRBJ2-5, with 8 bases matching TRBD1. The CDR3 sequence is 14 residues long. Per the germline V gene, CDR1 is LNHDA and CDR2 is SQIVND (reference sequence). With 9 bases clipped from V and 5 bases from J, the junction kept 11 bases outside the gene matches. The chain's CDR3 is CASSKTGVEETQYF. The DNA for the CDR3 is TGTGCCAGCTCAAAGACAGGGGTGGAGGAGACCCAGTACTTC.

The J gene is TRBJ1-2, the V gene TRBV3-1, with D unresolved. The germline CDR1 and CDR2 sequences are LGHDT and YNNKEL (reference sequence). This CDR3 is built from 12 residues. The V and J ends lost 0 bases and 8 bases respectively, with 7 bases between them. CDR3 in amino acids: CASSQDPRGYTF. DNA of the CDR3: TGTGCCAGCAGCCAAGATCCTAGGGGCTACACCTTC.

As for this clonotype: This may be a read error: a much more frequent sequence differs by one nucleotide. V gene TRBV7-7 combines with J gene TRBJ2-5, with 8 bases that match TRBD2. Germline CDR1 is SSHAT and CDR2 is FNYEAQ (reference sequence). This CDR3 has 15 residues. The CDR3, as DNA: TGTGCTAGCAGCTTCCAAGCGGGGGAGGGCAATGAGCAGTACTTC. It codes for CASSFQAGEGNEQYF.

This clonotype was found a few times. The genes are TRBV2 and TRBJ2-3; no clear D. Germline V lookup: CDR1 SNHLY, CDR2 FYNNEI. The CDR3 is 15 amino acids. The V and J ends lost 5 bases and 0 bases respectively, with 12 bases between them. CDR3 protein: CASSRKQPSTDTQYF. The CDR3 DNA reads as TGTGCCAGCAGTAGAAAACAGCCTAGCACAGATACGCAGTATTTT.

As concerns this clonotype: This could be a read error, since a much larger clone is one nucleotide away. The chain couples TRBV20-1 to TRBJ2-5; no clear D gene. The J call is uncertain, as TRBJ2-1 better fits the DNA end. This CDR3 region has 14 residues. Looked up from germline, CDR1 is DFQATT and CDR2 is SNEGSKA (reference sequence). CDR3 sequence: CSARDLGGQETQFF. The CDR3 bases are TGCAGTGCTAGAGATCTAGGCGGCCAAGAGACCCAGTTCTTC.

This clonotype was counted only a few times. One junction end does not reproduce the germline sequence, and a read error may be involved. J is TRBJ1-2 and V is TRBV18, with D possibly TRBD1 on 6 matching bases. CDR1 is KGHSH and CDR2 is LQKENI in the germline V gene. The length of the CDR3 is 15 residues. The chain's CDR3 is CASPPQGQPIYGYTF. Here the CDR3 DNA reads TGTGCCAGCCCACCACAAGGACAGCCAATCTATGGCTACACCTTC.

This clonotype was observed a few times. The V call is TRBV6-6, the J call TRBJ2-1; D ambiguous. This CDR3 has 13 amino acids. Germline lookup yields CDR1 MNHNY and CDR2 SVGAGI (reference sequence). Trimming left V 6 bases short and J 4 bases short, with 10 bases between. The CDR3: CASSRLGYNEQFF. The CDR3 DNA reads TGTGCCAGCAGCCGACTCGGGTACAATGAGCAGTTCTTC.

Remarks on this clonotype: A junction end diverges from the germline sequence, so it may reflect a read error. CDR3 sequence: CAGSLVGGFKGYNEQFF. CDR3 nucleotide sequence: TGTGCCGGCAGCTTAGTAGGGGGATTTAAGGGCTACAATGAGCAGTTCTTC. The chain recombines TRBV7-6 with TRBJ2-1, with D perhaps matching TRBD1 (6 bases). The length of the CDR3 is 17 residues. The germline gives CDR1 SGHVS, CDR2 FNYEAQ.

To note about this clonotype: A much larger clone is a single base away; this may be a read error. V usage is TRBV10-3 and J usage is TRBJ2-1; the match to TRBD1 covers 7 bases. Germline assignment: CDR1 ENHRY and CDR2 SYGVKD. The CDR3 runs to 16 residues. Here the CDR3 DNA reads TGTGCCATCGGTGACCCGACCGGGACAGACTACAATGAGCAGTTCTTC. It encodes CAIGDPTGTDYNEQFF.

About this clonotype: A junction end diverges from the germline sequence, so it may reflect a read error. This chain connects TRBV7-7 to TRBJ1-4; TRBD1 matches 7 bases. The CDR3 spans 15 residues. Germline V gives CDR1 SSHAT, CDR2 FNYEAQ (reference sequence). CDR3 coding DNA: TGTGCTAGCAGCGTAGGGGGCCTGGATAATGAAAAACTGTTTTTT. As protein: CASSVGGLDNEKLFF.

This clonotype was picked up a small number of times. J is TRBJ1-1 and V is TRBV7-8; possibly TRBD1 for D (6 bases). Per germline, CDR1 SGHVS and CDR2 FQNEAQ. The length of the CDR3 is 15 residues. Trimming left V 4 bases short and J 0 bases short, with 12 bases between. The CDR3 protein is CASSSKTGLNTEAFF. The CDR3 DNA reads as TGTGCCAGCAGCTCCAAGACAGGTTTGAACACTGAAGCTTTCTTT.